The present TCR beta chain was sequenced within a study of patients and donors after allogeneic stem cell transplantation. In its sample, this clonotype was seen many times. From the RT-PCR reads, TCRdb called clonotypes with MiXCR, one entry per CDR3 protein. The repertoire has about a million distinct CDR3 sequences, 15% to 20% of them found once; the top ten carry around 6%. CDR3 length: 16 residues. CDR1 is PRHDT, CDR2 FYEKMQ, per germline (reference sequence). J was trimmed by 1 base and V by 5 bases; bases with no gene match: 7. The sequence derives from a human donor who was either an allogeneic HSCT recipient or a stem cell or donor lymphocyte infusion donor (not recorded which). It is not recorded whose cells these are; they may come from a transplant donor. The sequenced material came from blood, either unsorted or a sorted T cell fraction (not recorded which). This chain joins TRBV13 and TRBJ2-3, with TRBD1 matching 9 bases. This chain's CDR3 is CASSIKTGGGTDTQYF. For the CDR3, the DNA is TGTGCCAGCAGCATCAAGACAGGGGGAGGCACAGATACGCAGTATTTT.